The TCR beta chain under discussion was sequenced for a study of blood T cell repertoires in COVID-19 (dated by TCRdb to about 2020). Looking at the study overall: The collaborator samples originated in the United States, Italy and Spain and spanned the acute and convalescent phases of COVID-19. The sample metadata nearly always contained a de-identified subject ID, COVID-19 status, age in years and sex. Samples were obtained from the ongoing ImmuneRACE study (first 160 participants) and from about 1,300 subjects provided by 6 global collaborators. Where available, HLA class I and class II types were obtained from metadata supplied by the sample provider rather than from assay-based typing. Deeply sampled blood TCRbeta repertoires from subjects exposed to, actively infected with, or recovered from COVID-19 were included in the dataset. The repertoires were made available in a free public database intended to serve as a resource for research on the immune response to SARS-CoV-2. The material from the prospective study consisted of cDNA or gDNA derived from T cells, B-cell-depleted T cells, or PBMCs.

Overall study outcomes, separate from this receptor: Clinical and demographic metadata were provided uncurated, with the amount varying by source and participant.

Concerning this clone itself: Its target antigen remains unknown. Nothing much larger sits one base from this clone, and base qualities are not available.

The immunoSEQ Assay, a bias-controlled multiplex PCR, was used to amplify TCRbeta CDR3 regions from genomic DNA. The study's processing was this. Within the assay, amplification of reference gene primers was used to estimate how many nucleated cells each sample contained. To quantify the absolute abundance of each unique TCRbeta CDR3 rearrangement, sequence reads were collapsed and filtered. For each sample, productive Simpson clonality was calculated as the square root of Simpson's diversity index across productive rearrangements. The source is immuneACCESS, and TCRdb retained only in-frame sequences with V and J called. Part of the clones is not carried over; for the studies checked, unresolved V genes explain less than half of this, and the remainder is unexplained. From that table come the V and J calls and clone size; the DNA was used to work out D and trimming. For this sample there are approximately 37,000 clones; more than 85% appear just once. Jointly, the top ten make up roughly a fifth of the sample.

CDR1 and CDR2 were assigned from the germline V gene (reference sequence) as LGHDT and YNNKEL. V loses 6 bases of germline sequence and J loses 0 bases, and the interval between the two ends is 8 bases. The CDR3 numbers 13 residues from cysteine through phenylalanine. Solely the CDR3 DNA is kept, with 39 bases framed from the first base. Whole blood was collected in K2EDTA tubes by collaborating institutions according to the institutions' own protocols. For TCRbeta analysis, collaborator samples were shipped as frozen whole blood, as isolated PBMCs, or as DNA extracted from either sample type. The chain employs TRBV3-1 (or the pseudogene TRBV3-2) and TRBJ1-1; no D gene can be assigned with confidence. This clonotype was sampled from a man aged 50 to 59 in a cohort sampled during active COVID-19. Sequencing was performed on peripheral blood. This receptor carries the CDR3 CASSRQLNTEAFF. The nucleotides are TGTGCCAGCAGTCGACAATTGAACACTGAAGCTTTCTTT.